This TCR beta chain came from a study of sequential checkpoint blockade in melanoma. At the level of the study: Randomization was 1:1 between first-line nivolumab→ipilimumab and ipilimumab→nivolumab.

There are 13 residues in the CDR3. With 8 bases removed from V and 3 bases from J, the gap between germline ends came to 13 bases. Germline V gene data show CDR1 as MNHEY and CDR2 as SVGAGI. Only in-frame clones appear in the TCRdb table, and some are missing; sequencing was by immunoSEQ multiplex PCR. Of 40,000 or so clones listed, roughly 89% were seen once; the top ten hold approximately 12%. As for treatment: randomized to nivolumab then ipilimumab (arm A) or the reverse (arm B). The chain joins TRBV6-5 to TRBJ1-1; D not certain. This TCR came from a human donor with melanoma. The input for sequencing was CD8+ T cells sorted from blood (inferred from file names), taken from a patient given nivolumab and ipilimumab in sequence. The CDR3 sequence is CASRVGAHTEAFF. CDR3 DNA: TGTGCCAGCCGCGTGGGAGCGCACACTGAAGCTTTCTTT.